A selection of T cell receptor beta chains follows, all from one sample in a study of T cells and copy number aberrations in small-cell lung cancer. Sequencing used immunoSEQ multiplex PCR; TCRdb keeps in-frame clones, though not all of them. The sample has over 6,000 clones, 76% seen once. Specimen: tumor tissue. These receptors all come from a man between 45 and 60 years old with small cell lung cancer. Both conserved end residues are part of each CDR3. Each record gives: CDR3 protein, CDR3 DNA, D gene, CDR3 length, V gene, J gene, clone size. A D gene is named only where the DNA matches it firmly. The size entry is marked missing in some rows and otherwise reads once, few, many or a size class.

CASGPQGGNTEAFF	TGTGCTAGTGGCCCCCAGGGGGGGAACACTGAAGCTTTCTTT	TRBD1	14	TRBV12-5	TRBJ1-1	NA
CASSVDPGGPETQYF	TGTGCCAGCAGCGTAGACCCGGGAGGTCCAGAGACCCAGTACTTC	TRBD2	15	TRBV9	TRBJ2-5	NA
CASSLDSGSSYEQYF	TGTGCCAGCAGCTTAGATAGCGGGAGCTCCTACGAGCAGTACTTC	TRBD2	15	TRBV7-2	TRBJ2-7	NA
CASSLGTSTDTQYF	TGCGCCAGCAGCTTGGGAACTAGCACAGATACGCAGTATTTT	NA	14	TRBV5-1	TRBJ2-3	once
CASSTNIQVNEQFF	TGCGCCAGCAGCACAAACATACAGGTAAATGAGCAGTTCTTC	NA	14	TRBV4-1	TRBJ2-1	medium-sized
CASSTSGPVNEQFF	TGTGCCAGTAGTACTAGCGGTCCAGTCAATGAGCAGTTCTTC	TRBD2	14	TRBV19	TRBJ2-1	few
CASSRAGGSNEQFF	TGTGCCAGTAGTAGGGCAGGAGGTAGCAATGAGCAGTTCTTC	NA	14	TRBV19	TRBJ2-1	NA
CASSPLDRSYGYTF	TGCGCCAGCAGCCCGTTGGACAGGAGCTATGGCTACACCTTC	TRBD1	14	TRBV5-1	TRBJ1-2	NA
CASSLEGAGGANVLTF	TGTGCCAGCAGCTTAGAAGGGGCCGGTGGGGCCAACGTCCTGACTTTC	NA	16	TRBV7-6	TRBJ2-6	NA
CASSQTVAGTEAFF	TGCGCCAGTAGTCAGACGGTCGCAGGCACTGAAGCTTTCTTT	NA	14	TRBV10-2	TRBJ1-1	once
CASSRRRVDNEKLFF	TGTGCCAGTAGTCGTAGACGGGTGGATAATGAAAAACTGTTTTTT	NA	15	TRBV19	TRBJ1-4	NA
CSAKILNIQYF	TGCAGTGCCAAAATCTTGAACATTCAGTACTTC	NA	11	TRBV20-1	TRBJ2-4	NA
CASSPLGQGSEKLFF	TGTGCCAGCTCACCCTTAGGACAGGGAAGCGAAAAACTGTTTTTT	TRBD1	15	TRBV18	TRBJ1-4	NA
CASSPSGSYEQYF	TGTGCCAGCAGCCCCTCGGGCTCCTACGAGCAGTACTTC	NA	13	TRBV7-9	TRBJ2-7	NA
CAWSTGTGSYEQYF	TGTGCCTGGAGTACCGGGACTGGGTCCTACGAGCAGTACTTC	NA	14	TRBV30	TRBJ2-7	few